These T cell receptor beta chains were read from a single sample in a study of T cells after yellow fever vaccination. TCRdb called the 5' RACE reads again in MiXCR, with one record for every CDR3 protein. The sample carries approximately 550,000 distinct CDR3 sequences, less than 20% recorded once. The sample consisted of PBMCs, taken 15 days after the yellow fever booster vaccination. These receptors came from a man aged 25-45 years who received the YFV17D yellow fever vaccine. The conserved cysteine and the conserved F or W are not part of the CDR3 here. The D gene is left open where the match is weak.

j_gene,d_gene,v_gene,CDR3aa
TRBJ1-4,TRBD1,TRBV7-9,ASSYGQAKLF
TRBJ2-3,NA,TRBV29-1,SVDHPSASTDTQY
TRBJ1-2,NA,TRBV5-1,ASSWEKTGSRNYGYT
TRBJ2-5,NA,TRBV7-2,ASSKNGGETQY
TRBJ2-6,NA,TRBV14,ASSQDKFSGANVLT
TRBJ2-1,TRBD2,TRBV28,ASLVGTWPREGEQF
TRBJ2-5,NA,TRBV20-1,SAGTRGETQY
TRBJ1-1,NA,TRBV12-3/TRBV12-4,ASRYSSLMNTEAF
TRBJ1-5,NA,TRBV18,ASSPPSSNQPQH
TRBJ2-7,NA,TRBV20-1,SAPTTSLAYEQY
TRBJ2-3,NA,TRBV11-1,ASNTGWPLTDTQY
TRBJ1-1,NA,TRBV20-1,SVGPRAGFFTEAF
TRBJ2-1,NA,TRBV7-9,ASSSRGLSSYNEQF
TRBJ2-7,NA,TRBV6-2/TRBV6-3,ASREPMGLQY
TRBJ1-3,NA,TRBV6-5,ASSRGSGNTIY
TRBJ2-6,TRBD1,TRBV7-8,ASSPRGQGLSGANVLT
TRBJ2-5,NA,TRBV7-9,ASTPARWEETQY
TRBJ2-2,NA,TRBV5-1,ASSQPRGPPTGELF
TRBJ2-5,NA,TRBV20-1,TPRAPSLWTQY
TRBJ2-7,NA,TRBV7-2,ASSFLMGEQY
TRBJ2-3,NA,TRBV20-1,SARGGGIGSDTQY
TRBJ2-1,TRBD2,TRBV7-7,ASSKGGGREGNEQF
TRBJ2-5,TRBD2,TRBV5-5,ASSAGLAGGETQY
TRBJ2-1,TRBD1,TRBV9,ASSTPTGGVGYEQF
TRBJ2-7,TRBD1,TRBV29-1,SVGRDRESYEQY
TRBJ2-1,NA,TRBV29-1,SVGLETGFKQF
TRBJ2-1,TRBD2,TRBV4-2,ASSQEGGRSNEQF
TRBJ2-7,NA,TRBV6-6,ASGSLDEQY
TRBJ1-5,NA,TRBV28,ASSSPWPQH
TRBJ1-2,NA,TRBV6-2/TRBV6-3,ASIPRDRLLPNRGYT
TRBJ2-5,TRBD2,TRBV5-1,ASSLGLAAETQY
TRBJ2-7,NA,TRBV10-3,AINGGWSEQY
TRBJ2-2,NA,TRBV6-2/TRBV6-3,ASRRQITGELF
TRBJ2-3,TRBD2,TRBV5-1,ASRTSGRSGDTQY
TRBJ2-1,TRBD2,TRBV15,ATRPSGNSYNEQF
TRBJ2-5,TRBD1,TRBV7-2,ASSSGQPGRETQY
TRBJ2-5,TRBD2,TRBV20-1,SARIPSGRRDETQY
TRBJ2-1,TRBD2,TRBV24-1,ATSDPGTSENEQF
TRBJ2-1,TRBD2,TRBV11-2,ASSLGDRLREGNEQF
TRBJ2-2,NA,TRBV5-4,ASSLEGVSGELF
TRBJ2-7,NA,TRBV7-6,ASSFTGPYEQY
TRBJ1-5,TRBD1,TRBV20-1,SGKGRTGVEPQH
TRBJ2-1,TRBD2,TRBV7-2,ASGSSVYNEQF
TRBJ2-5,NA,TRBV19,ASSRDFSETQY
TRBJ1-1,TRBD1,TRBV9,ASSVEGAQNTEAF
TRBJ2-5,TRBD2,TRBV12-5,ASGLGRTSGIQETQY
TRBJ2-1,NA,TRBV20-1,SARLAVSAGNEQF
TRBJ2-7,TRBD2,TRBV7-2,ASSLGDGRGSYEQY
TRBJ2-5,NA,TRBV7-8,ASGESSETQY
TRBJ2-1,NA,TRBV5-6,ASSWGQGTYNEQF
TRBJ1-4,NA,TRBV12-3/TRBV12-4,ASSAKGGIREKLF
TRBJ2-3,TRBD2,TRBV29-1,SVVTSGGSSTDTQY
TRBJ1-5,NA,TRBV28,ASEGIGNQPQH
TRBJ2-4,NA,TRBV7-2,ASSSTVWNIQY